The present TCR beta chain was sequenced within a study of T cell responses to AZD1222 COVID-19 vaccine (dated by TCRdb to the early 2020s). Background for the entire study: Because spike-specific TCR depth and breadth did not differ between the two schedules, AZD1222 recipients who got a second dose at roughly 4 weeks were pooled with those who got a second dose at roughly 12 weeks. A total of just over 230 trial participants underwent TCR sequencing, of whom some 210 received two doses of AZD1222 and some 25 received two doses of the MenACWY control vaccine. Trial participants were enrolled by age into subgroups of 18-55, 56-69 and 70-plus years, and around 150, 29 and 61 TCR-sequenced participants, respectively, were included in these subgroups. Overall study results and their limits: Nearly half of unique spike-specific TCRs reportedly recognized epitopes outside regions mutated in the B.1.351 and B.1.1.7 variants. The vaccine-associated CD4 TCRs covered the entire spike protein, and the dominant responses fell in regions 160-218 and 743-854. A significant rise in spike-specific TCR breadth and depth was observed after two AZD1222 doses relative to day 0 and relative to MenACWY recipients. Most participants were white British and females outnumbered males, and the authors suggested that clonal diversity may have been underestimated. The 56-69-year group was small, and its depth increase did not reach significance, likely because of low power. Conclusions about previously exposed vaccinees were limited because only six or seven AZD1222 recipients were SARS-CoV-2 seropositive at baseline. Because no day 14 peak-response samples were available, repertoires were characterized only after the peak T cell response.

CDR1 and CDR2, looked up from the germline V gene, are MDHEN and SYDVKM. The CDR3 starts with the cysteine, ends with the phenylalanine, and has 14 residues. Only the CDR3 portion is preserved as DNA: 42 bases, with reading frame beginning at the first base. Compared with germline, V lacks 6 bases and J lacks 4 bases; bases without a gene match: 8. The CDR3 regions of human TCRbeta chains were analyzed by immunosequencing. The authors' analysis ran thus. TCRs in the repertoires were matched against a reference library of SARS-CoV-2-specific TCRs that had been generated with the MIRA antigen-specificity platform. Breadth was defined as the fraction of unique TCRs that were SARS-CoV-2-associated. Depth was defined as the fraction of total T cells that were SARS-CoV-2-associated. Using the MIRA data, each spike-specific TCR was assigned both to the spike region to which the TCR was reactive and to a CD4 or CD8 class. Log10-transformed breadth and depth values were compared by one-way ANOVA with Sidak's multiple comparisons tests. This is the immuneACCESS table as TCRdb keeps it, with only in-frame sequences that have V and J called. A part of the clones is gone; compared with another copy, unresolved V genes explain less than half, and the rest is unexplained. Clone size and V and J calls were adopted from that table, with D and trimming inferred from the DNA. In this sample the table shows under 200,000 clones, less than 95% of which occur a single time. Approximately 1.4% of the sample belongs to the ten largest clones.

Notes on this clone: There is no known antigen for this receptor. Qualities for individual bases were not recorded, and no much larger clone is one base off.

The time point label, as the study defines it: baseline before first vaccination. Samples from vaccinated people were obtained from the UK trials COV001 and COV002, which included a single-blind randomized controlled phase 2/3 trial of AZD1222 (ChAdOx1 nCoV-19) in healthy adults. Trial participant PBMC samples were collected at day 0 and day 28 after the second dose for TCRbeta chain sequencing. This specimen consisted of peripheral blood, obtained on day 0 of AZD1222 vaccination. The receptor comes from an adult in good health. The chain joins TRBV28 to TRBJ1-2; 7 central nucleotides agree with TRBD1. The sequenced DNA: TGTGCCAGCAGAACAGGGGTGGAAGTCTATGGCTACACCTTC. Protein translation: CASRTGVEVYGYTF.